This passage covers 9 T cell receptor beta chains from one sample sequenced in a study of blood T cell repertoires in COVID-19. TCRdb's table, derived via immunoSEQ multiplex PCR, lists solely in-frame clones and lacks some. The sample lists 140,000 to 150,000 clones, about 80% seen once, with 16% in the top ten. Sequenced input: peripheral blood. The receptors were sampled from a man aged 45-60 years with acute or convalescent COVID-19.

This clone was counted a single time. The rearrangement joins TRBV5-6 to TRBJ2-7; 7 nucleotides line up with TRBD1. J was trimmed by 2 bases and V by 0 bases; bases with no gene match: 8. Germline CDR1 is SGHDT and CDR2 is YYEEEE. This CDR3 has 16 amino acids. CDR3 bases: TGTGCCAGCAGCTTGGCTTTCCCAGGGGGAACCTACGAGCAGTACGTC. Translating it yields CASSLAFPGGTYEQYV.

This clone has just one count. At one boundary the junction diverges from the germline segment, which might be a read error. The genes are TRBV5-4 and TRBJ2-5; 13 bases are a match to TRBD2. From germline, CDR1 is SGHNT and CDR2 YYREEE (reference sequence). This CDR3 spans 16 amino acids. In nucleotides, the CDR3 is TGTGCCAGCAGCGCCGGGACTAGCGGGGACCAAGGGACCCAGTACTTC. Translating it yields CASSAGTSGDQGTQYF.

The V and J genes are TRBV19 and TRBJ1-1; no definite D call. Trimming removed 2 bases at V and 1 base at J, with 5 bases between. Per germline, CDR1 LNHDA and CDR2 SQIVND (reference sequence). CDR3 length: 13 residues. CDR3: CASSIWPNTEAFF. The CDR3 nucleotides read TGTGCCAGTAGTATATGGCCGAACACTGAAGCTTTCTTT.

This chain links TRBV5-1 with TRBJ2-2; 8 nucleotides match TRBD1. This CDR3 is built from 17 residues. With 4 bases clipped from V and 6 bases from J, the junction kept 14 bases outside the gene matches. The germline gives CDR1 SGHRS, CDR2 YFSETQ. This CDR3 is CASSENGQGRIPGELFF. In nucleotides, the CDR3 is TGCGCCAGCAGCGAAAACGGACAGGGTAGGATCCCCGGGGAGCTGTTTTTT.

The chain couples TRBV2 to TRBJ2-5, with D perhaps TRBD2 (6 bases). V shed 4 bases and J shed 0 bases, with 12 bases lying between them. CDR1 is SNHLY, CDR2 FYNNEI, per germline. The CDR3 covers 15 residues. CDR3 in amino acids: CASSGSSGDQETQYF. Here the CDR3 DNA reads TGTGCCAGCAGTGGGAGTTCGGGGGACCAAGAGACCCAGTACTTC.

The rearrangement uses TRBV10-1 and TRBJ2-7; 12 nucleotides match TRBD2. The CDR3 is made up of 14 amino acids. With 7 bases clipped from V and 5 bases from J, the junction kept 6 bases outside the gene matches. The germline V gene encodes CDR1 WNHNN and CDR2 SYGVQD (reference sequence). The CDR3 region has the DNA TGCGCCAGCATCTGGACTAGCGGGGTGAACGAGCAGTACTTC. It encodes CASIWTSGVNEQYF.

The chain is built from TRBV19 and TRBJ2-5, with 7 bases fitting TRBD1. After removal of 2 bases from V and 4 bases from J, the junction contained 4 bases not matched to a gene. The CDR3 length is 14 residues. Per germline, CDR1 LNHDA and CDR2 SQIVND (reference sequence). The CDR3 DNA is TGTGCCAGTAGTATATCCACAGGGGTAGAGACCCAGTACTTC. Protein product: CASSISTGVETQYF.

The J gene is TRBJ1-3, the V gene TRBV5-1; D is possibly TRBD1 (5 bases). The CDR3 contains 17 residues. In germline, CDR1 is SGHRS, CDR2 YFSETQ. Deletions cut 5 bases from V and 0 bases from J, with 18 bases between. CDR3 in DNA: TGCGCCAGCAGAACCGGGGGAGGTGTTAGCTCTGGAAACACCATATATTTT. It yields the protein CASRTGGGVSSGNTIYF.

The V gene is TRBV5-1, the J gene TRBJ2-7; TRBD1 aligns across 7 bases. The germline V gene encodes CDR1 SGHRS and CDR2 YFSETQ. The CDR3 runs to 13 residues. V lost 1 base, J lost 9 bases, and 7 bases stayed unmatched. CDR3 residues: CASSLTGTERQYF. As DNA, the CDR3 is TGCGCCAGCAGCTTGACCGGGACAGAGAGGCAGTACTTC.